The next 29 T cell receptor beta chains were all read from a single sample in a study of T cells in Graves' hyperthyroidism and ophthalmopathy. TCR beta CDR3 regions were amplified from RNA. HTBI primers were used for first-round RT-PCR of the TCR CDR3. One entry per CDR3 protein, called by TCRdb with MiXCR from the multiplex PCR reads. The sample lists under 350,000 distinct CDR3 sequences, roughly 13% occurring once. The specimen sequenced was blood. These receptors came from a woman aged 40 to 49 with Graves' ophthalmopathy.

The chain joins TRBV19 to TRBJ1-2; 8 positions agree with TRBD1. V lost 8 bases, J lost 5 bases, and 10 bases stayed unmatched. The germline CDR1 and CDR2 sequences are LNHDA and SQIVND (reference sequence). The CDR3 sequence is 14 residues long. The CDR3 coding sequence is TGTGCCAGTCGGACAGGGCCTCGCGGATATGGCTACACCTTC. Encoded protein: CASRTGPRGYGYTF.

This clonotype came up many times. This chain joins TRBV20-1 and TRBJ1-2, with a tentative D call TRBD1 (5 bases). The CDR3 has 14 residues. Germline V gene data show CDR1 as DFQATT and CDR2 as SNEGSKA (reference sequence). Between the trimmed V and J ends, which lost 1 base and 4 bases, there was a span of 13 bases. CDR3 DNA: TGCAGTGCTAGAGTTGTCAGGGAAGGCTATGGCTACACCTTC. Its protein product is CSARVVREGYGYTF.

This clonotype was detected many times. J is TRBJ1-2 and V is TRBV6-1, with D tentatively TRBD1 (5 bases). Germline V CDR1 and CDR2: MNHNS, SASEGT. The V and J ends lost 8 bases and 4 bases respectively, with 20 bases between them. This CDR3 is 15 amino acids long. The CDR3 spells CASSIEAGKAYGYTF. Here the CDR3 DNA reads TGTGCCAGCTCCATTGAGGCAGGGAAAGCCTATGGCTACACCTTC.

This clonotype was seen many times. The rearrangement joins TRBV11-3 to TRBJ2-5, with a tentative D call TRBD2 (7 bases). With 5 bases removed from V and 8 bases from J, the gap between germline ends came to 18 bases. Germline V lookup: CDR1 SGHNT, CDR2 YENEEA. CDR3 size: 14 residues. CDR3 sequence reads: CASSLKRGGKTQYF. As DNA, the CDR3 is TGTGCCAGCAGCCTCAAGAGGGGGGGGAAAACCCAGTACTTC.

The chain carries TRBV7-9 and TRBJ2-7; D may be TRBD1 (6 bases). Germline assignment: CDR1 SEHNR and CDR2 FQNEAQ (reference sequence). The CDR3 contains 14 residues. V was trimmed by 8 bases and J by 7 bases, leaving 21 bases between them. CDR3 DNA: TGTGCCAGCTGCGAACAGGGTCCCTGGAGGGAGCAGTACTTC. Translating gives CASCEQGPWREQYF.

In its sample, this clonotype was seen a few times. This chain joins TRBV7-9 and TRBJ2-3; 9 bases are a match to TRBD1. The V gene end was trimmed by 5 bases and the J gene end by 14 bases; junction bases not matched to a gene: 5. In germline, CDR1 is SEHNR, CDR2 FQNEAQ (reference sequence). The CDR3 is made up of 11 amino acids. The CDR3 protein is CASSQDRGWYF. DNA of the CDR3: TGTGCCAGCAGCCAGGACAGGGGTTGGTATTTT.

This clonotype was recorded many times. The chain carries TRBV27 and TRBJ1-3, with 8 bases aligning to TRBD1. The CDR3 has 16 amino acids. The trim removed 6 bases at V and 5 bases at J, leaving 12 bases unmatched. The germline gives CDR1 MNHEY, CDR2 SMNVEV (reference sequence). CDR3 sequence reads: CASSRSPGGSRNTIYF. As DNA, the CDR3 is TGTGCCAGCAGCCGATCCCCAGGGGGCTCGAGAAACACCATATATTTT.

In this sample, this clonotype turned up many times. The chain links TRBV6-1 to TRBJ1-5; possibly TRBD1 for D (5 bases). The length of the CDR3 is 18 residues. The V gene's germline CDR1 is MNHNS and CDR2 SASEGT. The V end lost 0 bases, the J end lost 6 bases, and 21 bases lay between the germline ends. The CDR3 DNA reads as TGTGCCAGCAGTGAAGCAAGTTGGGGCAGGGTCATTCGTCAGCCCCAGCATTTT. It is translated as CASSEASWGRVIRQPQHF.

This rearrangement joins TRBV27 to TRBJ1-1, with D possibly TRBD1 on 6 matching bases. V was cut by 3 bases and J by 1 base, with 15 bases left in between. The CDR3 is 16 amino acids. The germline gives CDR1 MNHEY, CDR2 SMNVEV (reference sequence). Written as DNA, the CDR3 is TGTGCCAGCAGTTTGGAACAGGGAGGGGGGAACACTGAAGCTTTCTTT. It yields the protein CASSLEQGGGNTEAFF.

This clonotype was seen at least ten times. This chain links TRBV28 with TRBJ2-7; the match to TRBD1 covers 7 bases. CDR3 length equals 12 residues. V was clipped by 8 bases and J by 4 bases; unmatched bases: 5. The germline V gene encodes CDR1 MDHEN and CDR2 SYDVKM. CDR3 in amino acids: CASQGGWYEQYF. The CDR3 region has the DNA TGTGCCAGCCAAGGGGGCTGGTACGAGCAGTACTTC.

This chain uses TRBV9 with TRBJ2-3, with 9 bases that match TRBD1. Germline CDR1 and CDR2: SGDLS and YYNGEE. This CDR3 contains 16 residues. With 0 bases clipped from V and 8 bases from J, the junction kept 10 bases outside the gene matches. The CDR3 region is CASSVAGTGFFGTQYF. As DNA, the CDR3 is TGTGCCAGCAGCGTAGCAGGGACAGGGTTCTTCGGTACGCAGTATTTT.

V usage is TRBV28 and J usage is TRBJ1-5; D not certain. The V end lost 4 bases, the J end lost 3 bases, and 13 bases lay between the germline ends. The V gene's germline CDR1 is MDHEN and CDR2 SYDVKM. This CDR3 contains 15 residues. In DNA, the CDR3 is TGTGCCAGCAGTTCCGCCGGCCAATTCAATCAGCCCCAGCATTTT. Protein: CASSSAGQFNQPQHF.

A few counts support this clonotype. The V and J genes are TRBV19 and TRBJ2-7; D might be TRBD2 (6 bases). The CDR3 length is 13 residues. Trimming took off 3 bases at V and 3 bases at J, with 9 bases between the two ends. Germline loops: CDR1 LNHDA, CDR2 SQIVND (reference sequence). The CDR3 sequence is CASSIGRGYEQYF. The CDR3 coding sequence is TGTGCCAGTAGTATCGGGAGAGGCTACGAGCAGTACTTC.

This CDR3 is CATSLGGAGKNIQYF. As DNA, the CDR3 is TGTGCCACCAGTCTCGGGGGGGCGGGCAAAAACATTCAGTACTTC. The chain employs TRBV19 and TRBJ2-4; 8 bases are a match to TRBD2. The CDR3 contains 15 residues. CDR1 LNHDA and CDR2 SQIVND come from the germline V gene (reference sequence). Trimming removed 10 bases from V and 3 bases from J; junction bases left unmatched: 11.

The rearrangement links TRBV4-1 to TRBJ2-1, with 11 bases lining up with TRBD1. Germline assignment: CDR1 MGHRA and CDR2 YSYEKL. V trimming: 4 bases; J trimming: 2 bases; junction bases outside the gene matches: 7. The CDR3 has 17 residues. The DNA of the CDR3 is TGCGCCAGCAGCCTAGGACAGGGGGCAAGGGCCTACAATGAGCAGTTCTTC. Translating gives CASSLGQGARAYNEQFF.

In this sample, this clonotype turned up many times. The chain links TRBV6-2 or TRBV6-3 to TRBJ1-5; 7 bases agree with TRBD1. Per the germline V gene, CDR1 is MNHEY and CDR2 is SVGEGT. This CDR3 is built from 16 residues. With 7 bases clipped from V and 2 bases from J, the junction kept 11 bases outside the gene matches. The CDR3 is CASTKGARGGNQPQHF. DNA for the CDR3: TGTGCCAGCACAAAGGGTGCCAGGGGGGGCAATCAGCCCCAGCATTTT.

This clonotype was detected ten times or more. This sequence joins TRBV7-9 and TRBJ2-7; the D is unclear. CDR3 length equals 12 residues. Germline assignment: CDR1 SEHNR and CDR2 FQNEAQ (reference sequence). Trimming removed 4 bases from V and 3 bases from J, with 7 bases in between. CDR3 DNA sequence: TGTGCCAGCAGCTCCGAACTCTACGAGCAGTACTTC. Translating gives CASSSELYEQYF.

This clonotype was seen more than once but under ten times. The CDR3 DNA sequence: TGTGCCATCAGTCCGCTTTTGGGCGGGAGCGTGCACGAGCAGTACTTC. It specifies CAISPLLGGSVHEQYF. The chain combines TRBV10-3 with TRBJ2-7; 7 bases match TRBD2. The germline gives CDR1 ENHRY, CDR2 SYGVKD. The CDR3 spans 16 residues. With V trimmed by 5 bases and J by 5 bases, 15 bases remained unmatched.

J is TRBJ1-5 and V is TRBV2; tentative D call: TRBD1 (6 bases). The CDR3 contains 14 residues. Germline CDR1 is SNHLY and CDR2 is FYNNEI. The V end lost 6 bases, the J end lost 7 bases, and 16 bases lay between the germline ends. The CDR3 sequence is CASSGQGSGQPQHF. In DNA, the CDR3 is TGTGCCAGCAGCGGGCAGGGGTCGGGCCAGCCCCAGCATTTT.

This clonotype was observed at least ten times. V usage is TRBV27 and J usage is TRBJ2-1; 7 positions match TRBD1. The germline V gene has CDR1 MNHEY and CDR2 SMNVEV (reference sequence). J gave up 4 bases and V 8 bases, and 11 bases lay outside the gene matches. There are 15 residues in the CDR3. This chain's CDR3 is CASANRDSLYNEQFF. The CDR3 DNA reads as TGTGCCAGCGCAAACCGGGACAGTCTTTACAATGAGCAGTTCTTC.

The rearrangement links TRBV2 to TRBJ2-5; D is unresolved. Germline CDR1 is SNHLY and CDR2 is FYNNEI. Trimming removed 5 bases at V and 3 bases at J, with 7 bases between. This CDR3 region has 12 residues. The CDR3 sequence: CASSRAEETQYF. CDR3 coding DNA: TGTGCCAGCAGTCGAGCTGAAGAGACCCAGTACTTC. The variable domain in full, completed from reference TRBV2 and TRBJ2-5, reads EPEVTQTPSHQVTQMGQEVILRCVPISNHLYFYWYRQILGQKVEFLVSFYNNEISEKSEIFDDQFSVERPDGSNFTLKIRSTKLEDSAMYFCASSRAEETQYFGPGTRLLVL.

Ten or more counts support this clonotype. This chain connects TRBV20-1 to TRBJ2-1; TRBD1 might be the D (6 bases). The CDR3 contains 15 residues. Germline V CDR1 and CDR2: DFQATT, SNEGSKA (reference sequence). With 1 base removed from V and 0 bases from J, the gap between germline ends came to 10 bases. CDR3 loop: CSARVGGSSYNEQFF. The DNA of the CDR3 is TGCAGTGCTAGAGTAGGGGGTAGCTCCTACAATGAGCAGTTCTTC.

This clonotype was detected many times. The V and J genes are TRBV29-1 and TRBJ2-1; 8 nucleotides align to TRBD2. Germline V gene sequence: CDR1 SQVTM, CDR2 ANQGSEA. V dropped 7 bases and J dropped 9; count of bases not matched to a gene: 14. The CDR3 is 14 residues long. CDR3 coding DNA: TGCAGCGCCCTGATAGGACTAGCCGACATTGAGCAGTTCTTC. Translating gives CSALIGLADIEQFF.

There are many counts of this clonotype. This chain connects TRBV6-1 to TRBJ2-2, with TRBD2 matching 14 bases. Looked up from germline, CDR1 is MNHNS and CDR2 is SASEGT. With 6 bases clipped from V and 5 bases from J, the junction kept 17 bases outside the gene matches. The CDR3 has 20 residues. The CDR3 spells CASRGLAGENPRLGTGELFF. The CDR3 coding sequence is TGTGCCAGCAGGGGACTAGCGGGGGAAAACCCGCGTTTAGGTACCGGGGAGCTGTTTTTT.

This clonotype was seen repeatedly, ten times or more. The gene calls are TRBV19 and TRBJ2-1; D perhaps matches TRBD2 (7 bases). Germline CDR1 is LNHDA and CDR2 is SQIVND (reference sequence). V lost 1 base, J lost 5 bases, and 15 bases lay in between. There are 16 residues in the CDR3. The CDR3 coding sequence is TGTGCCAGTAGTATAGGTCGGCGGGGGCGAAACAATGAGCAGTTCTTC. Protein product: CASSIGRRGRNNEQFF.

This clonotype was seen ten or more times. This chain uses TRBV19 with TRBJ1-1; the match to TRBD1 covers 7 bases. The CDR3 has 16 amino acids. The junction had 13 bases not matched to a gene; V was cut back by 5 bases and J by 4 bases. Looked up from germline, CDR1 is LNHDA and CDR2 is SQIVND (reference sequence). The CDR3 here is CASSPRQGPSGTEAFF. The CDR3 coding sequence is TGTGCCAGTAGTCCGCGACAGGGTCCAAGTGGCACTGAAGCTTTCTTT. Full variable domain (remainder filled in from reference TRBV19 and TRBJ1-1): DGGITQSPKYLFRKEGQNVTLSCEQNLNHDAMYWYRQDPGQGLRLIYYSQIVNDFQKGDIAEGYSVSREKKESFPLTVTSAQKNPTAFYLCASSPRQGPSGTEAFFGQGTRLTVV.

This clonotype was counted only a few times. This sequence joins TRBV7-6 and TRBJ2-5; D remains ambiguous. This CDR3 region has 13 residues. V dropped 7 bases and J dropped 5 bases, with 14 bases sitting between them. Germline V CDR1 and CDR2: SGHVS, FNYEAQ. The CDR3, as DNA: TGTGCCAGCACCATGATGGGTCCTGAGACCCAGTACTTC. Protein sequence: CASTMMGPETQYF.

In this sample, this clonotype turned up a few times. The CDR3 DNA reads as TGTGCTAGTGGTTTGGCCTTATCCGGGACAGGGACCACAGATACGCAGTATTTT. It codes for CASGLALSGTGTTDTQYF. The chain employs TRBV12-5 and TRBJ2-3, with TRBD1 matching 9 bases. CDR1 is LGHNT and CDR2 is FRNRAP in the germline V gene. The CDR3 spans 18 residues. Trimming at V came to 1 base and at J to 2 bases, leaving 10 bases not matched to a gene.

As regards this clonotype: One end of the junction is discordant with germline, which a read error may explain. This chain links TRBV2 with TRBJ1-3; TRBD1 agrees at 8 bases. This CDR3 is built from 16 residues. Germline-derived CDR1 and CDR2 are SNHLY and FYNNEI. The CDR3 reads CASRGSRGQRGNTICF. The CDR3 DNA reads TGTGCCAGCAGGGGGTCCAGGGGGCAGAGGGGAAACACCATATGTTTT.